A selection of T cell receptor beta chains follows, all from one sample in a study of T cell responses to AZD1222 COVID-19 vaccine. The table came from immunoSEQ multiplex PCR; TCRdb's copy has only in-frame clones and leaves some out. Here the sample spans roughly 120,000 clones, approximately 90% being singletons. The material was peripheral blood, obtained 28 days after the second AZD1222 dose. Source of these receptors: an adult who received the AZD1222 COVID-19 vaccine. Both conserved end residues are part of each CDR3. A D gene is named only where the DNA matches it firmly. Rows may omit the clone size; those that give it use once, few, many or a size class.

>-|TRBJ1-1|TRBV6-5|once
CASSLGQLNTEAFF
TGTGCCAGCAGCCTGGGACAACTGAACACTGAAGCTTTCTTT
>-|TRBJ2-1|TRBV6-5|-
CASSYTGRNEQFF
TGTGCCAGCAGTTACACAGGGCGAAATGAGCAGTTCTTC
>-|TRBJ2-2|TRBV27|-
CASSRPRRANTGELFF
TGTGCCAGCAGTCGACCGAGGAGGGCGAACACCGGGGAGCTGTTTTTT
>-|TRBJ1-4|TRBV2|-
CASSYDRSGEKLFF
TGTGCCAGCAGCTATGACAGGTCGGGGGAAAAACTGTTTTTT
>TRBD2|TRBJ2-3|TRBV27|-
CASRRGGYTDTQYF
TGTGCCAGCAGGCGGGGGGGATACACAGATACGCAGTATTTT
>TRBD1|TRBJ1-3|TRBV28|-
CASSSPGGSGNTIYF
TGTGCCAGCAGTTCCCCAGGGGGCTCTGGAAACACCATATATTTT
>TRBD1|TRBJ2-1|TRBV7-9|-
CASSLRRDRFEVYDEQFF
TGTGCCAGCAGCTTAAGGAGGGACAGGTTTGAGGTATACGATGAGCAGTTCTTC
>-|TRBJ1-3|TRBV29-1|-
CSVDRVSGNTIYF
TGCAGCGTTGATAGGGTGTCTGGAAACACCATATATTTT
>-|TRBJ1-1|TRBV7-9|-
CASSLGDQKNTEAFF
TGTGCCAGCAGCTTAGGGGACCAGAAGAACACTGAAGCTTTCTTT
>-|TRBJ2-7|TRBV10-1|few
CASSESGSYEQYF
TGCGCCAGCAGTGAGTCGGGCAGCTACGAGCAGTACTTC
>-|TRBJ1-5|TRBV28|-
CASSLWGGYQPQHF
TGTGCCAGCAGTTTATGGGGTGGATATCAGCCCCAGCATTTT
>-|TRBJ1-2|TRBV19|-
CASSGTAWGPGASYGYTF
TGTGCCAGTAGTGGTACGGCGTGGGGACCGGGGGCCTCCTATGGCTACACCTTC
>-|TRBJ1-5|TRBV7-8|-
CASSPNNQPQHF
TGTGCCAGCAGCCCAAACAATCAGCCCCAGCATTTT
>-|TRBJ1-2|TRBV2|-
CASSPSGNYGYTF
TGTGCCAGCAGCCCTTCAGGGAATTATGGCTACACCTTC
>-|TRBJ1-1|TRBV18|-
CASSPPGDTEAFF
TGTGCCAGCTCACCCCCTGGGGACACTGAAGCTTTCTTT
>TRBD1|TRBJ2-1|TRBV5-1|once
CASRAGTGGNNEQFF
TGCGCCAGCCGAGCCGGGACAGGGGGGAACAATGAGCAGTTCTTC
>TRBD1|TRBJ2-2|TRBV28|-
CASSSGQGGAGELFF
TGTGCCAGCAGTTCCGGACAGGGCGGCGCCGGGGAGCTGTTTTTT
>TRBD1|TRBJ1-6|TRBV6-2/TRBV6-3|-
CASSYSTPGQGSSPLHF
TGTGCCAGCAGTTACTCGACTCCGGGACAGGGGAGTTCACCCCTCCACTTT
>-|TRBJ1-1|TRBV19|-
CASRRGQSNTEAFF
TGTGCCAGTAGGAGAGGACAGTCGAACACTGAAGCTTTCTTT
>-|TRBJ1-5|TRBV6-5|-
CASSYRGNQPQHF
TGTGCCAGCAGTTACCGTGGCAATCAGCCCCAGCATTTT
>-|TRBJ1-1|TRBV6-2/TRBV6-3|-
CASSGLGEGTEAFF
TGTGCCAGCAGTGGATTGGGGGAGGGCACTGAAGCTTTCTTT
>-|TRBJ2-4|TRBV2|-
CASSEVGDIQYF
TGTGCCAGCAGTGAGGTAGGAGACATTCAGTACTTC
>TRBD1|TRBJ1-2|TRBV28|-
CAIRTGNYGYTF
TGTGCCATCCGGACAGGAAACTATGGCTACACCTTC
>-|TRBJ1-1|TRBV15|-
CATSRDHTVNTEAFF
TGTGCCACCAGCAGAGATCACACAGTGAACACTGAAGCTTTCTTT
>-|TRBJ1-6|TRBV11-2|-
CASSPGAGRLFNSPLHF
TGTGCCAGCAGCCCGGGGGCAGGGCGCTTGTTTAATTCACCCCTCCACTTT
>-|TRBJ2-5|TRBV18|-
CASFPRRDFSPQETQYF
TGTGCCAGCTTCCCCCGCCGGGACTTTTCTCCTCAAGAGACCCAGTACTTC